These 15 T cell receptor beta chains originate from one sample sequenced in a study of blood T cell repertoires in COVID-19 (dated by TCRdb to the early 2020s). Library preparation was by the immunoSEQ multiplex PCR assay. TCRdb provides this immuneACCESS table in a form limited to in-frame rearrangements. Some clones are lacking; in checked studies, under half of them reflect an unresolved V gene, and why the rest are absent is not known. This sample lists tens of thousands of clones; around 87% were detected once. The ten biggest clones cover 4.9% of the sample. The sample consisted of peripheral blood. The receptors stem from a woman aged 80 or older with acute or convalescent COVID-19.

The rearrangement links TRBV7-2 to TRBJ2-6, with D unresolved. This CDR3 is 15 amino acids long. Trimming left V 1 base short and J 2 bases short, with 6 bases between. Per the germline V gene, CDR1 is SGHTA and CDR2 is FQGNSA. The CDR3 spells CASSLGAPGANVLTF. As DNA, the CDR3 is TGTGCCAGCAGCTTAGGAGCCCCTGGGGCCAACGTCCTGACTTTC.

The chain combines TRBV4-2 with TRBJ1-2; D might be TRBD1 (6 bases). CDR1 and CDR2 from the germline V gene are LGHNA and YNFKEQ. The V end was cut by 2 bases, the J end by 1 base, with 17 bases between. CDR3 length: 17 residues. The CDR3 nucleotides read TGTGCCAGCAGCCAACCCCAAGGGGGACCTTTTAACTATGGCTACACCTTC. It specifies CASSQPQGGPFNYGYTF.

The chain has TRBV7-9 and TRBJ2-2, with D unclear. The V end was cut by 2 bases, the J end by 7 bases, with 5 bases between. The CDR3 has 12 residues. In germline, CDR1 is SEHNR, CDR2 FQNEAQ (reference sequence). The CDR3 spells CASSLSGGELFF. The CDR3 bases are TGTGCCAGCAGCTTATCGGGCGGGGAGCTGTTTTTT.

This chain links TRBV9 with TRBJ2-1, with D possibly TRBD2 on 7 matching bases. Per the germline V gene, CDR1 is SGDLS and CDR2 is YYNGEE. The germline V and J ends were trimmed by 0 bases and 2 bases, with 15 bases remaining between them. The CDR3 runs to 17 residues. CDR3 sequence: CASSVGGGGSPYNEQFF. The CDR3 DNA follows: TGTGCCAGCAGCGTAGGGGGAGGGGGGTCCCCCTACAATGAGCAGTTCTTC.

The chain has TRBV7-3 and TRBJ1-1; perhaps TRBD1 as D (5 bases). Germline assignment: CDR1 SGHTA and CDR2 FQGTGA. The CDR3 totals 15 residues. V lost 2 bases to trimming and J lost 1 base, with 11 bases between them. In DNA, the CDR3 is TGTGCCAGCAGCTTATTGGGGGAGGGGAACACTGAAGCTTTCTTT. Translation gives CASSLLGEGNTEAFF.

The V gene is TRBV9, the J gene TRBJ2-7; D remains ambiguous. The V gene's germline CDR1 is SGDLS and CDR2 YYNGEE. The CDR3 contains 14 residues. Between the trimmed V and J ends, which lost 0 bases and 0 bases, there was a span of 7 bases. This CDR3 reads CASSVDPISYEQYF. The CDR3 nucleotides are TGTGCCAGCAGCGTAGATCCCATCTCCTACGAGCAGTACTTC.

The V gene is TRBV18, the J gene TRBJ1-2; perhaps TRBD1 as D (5 bases). The CDR3 consists of 13 residues. V lost 1 base to trimming and J lost 8 bases, with 11 bases between them. Germline lookup yields CDR1 KGHSH and CDR2 LQKENI. CDR3: CASSPLGDEGYTF. The DNA for the CDR3 is TGTGCCAGCTCACCACTAGGGGATGAAGGCTACACCTTC. Drawing the rest from reference TRBV18 and TRBJ1-2, the complete variable domain is NAGVMQNPRHLVRRRGQEARLRCSPMKGHSHVYWYRQLPEEGLKFMVYLQKENIIDESGMPKERFSAEFPKEGPSILRIQQVVRGDSAAYFCASSPLGDEGYTFGSGTRLTVV.

The CDR3 DNA reads as TGTGCCAGCAGTGCAACCGTTAACAGGGGTATTTACGAGCAGTACTTC. Protein sequence: CASSATVNRGIYEQYF. V is TRBV6-1 and J is TRBJ2-7, with 7 bases matching TRBD1. This CDR3 region has 16 residues. V lost 4 bases and J lost 4; bases outside the gene matches: 13. The germline gives CDR1 MNHNS, CDR2 SASEGT.

The chain employs TRBV30 and TRBJ1-6; TRBD1 aligns across 7 bases. V trimming: 3 bases; J trimming: 7 bases; junction bases outside the gene matches: 3. The CDR3 has 13 residues. Per the germline V gene, CDR1 is GTSNPN and CDR2 is SVGIG (reference sequence). Here the CDR3 reads CAWRNRGNSPLHF. The CDR3 region has the DNA TGTGCCTGGAGGAACAGGGGAAATTCACCCCTCCACTTT. The whole variable domain, remainder taken from reference TRBV30 and TRBJ1-6, is SQTIHQWPATLVQPVGSPLSLECTVEGTSNPNLYWYRQAAGRGLQLLFYSVGIGQISSEVPQNLSASRPQDRQFILSSKKLLLSDSGFYLCAWRNRGNSPLHFGNGTRLTVT.

This chain joins TRBV7-8 and TRBJ2-7; 9 positions match TRBD1. The CDR3 is 14 amino acids. Germline loops: CDR1 SGHVS, CDR2 FQNEAQ. The V and J ends lost 5 bases and 5 bases, in that order; junction bases with no gene match: 7. CDR3 residues: CASSLRDRAHEQYF. The CDR3, as DNA: TGTGCCAGCAGCCTCCGGGACAGGGCCCACGAGCAGTACTTC.

V is TRBV12-5 and J is TRBJ2-3, with a possible D match to TRBD2 (6 bases). V was cut by 1 base and J by 9 bases, with 14 bases left in between. Germline CDR1 reads LGHNT; CDR2 reads FRNRAP. This CDR3 region has 14 residues. The CDR3 spells CASGLERAGRTQYF. Written as DNA, the CDR3 is TGTGCTAGTGGTTTGGAGAGGGCAGGGAGGACGCAGTATTTT.

The V and J genes are TRBV21-1 and TRBJ2-2; the listed D gene, TRBD2, was not tested against the DNA. TRBV21-1 counts as a pseudogene. CDR3 size: 16 residues. This CDR3 reads CASSKGGSGGTGELFF. CDR3 in DNA: TGTGCCAGCAGCAAAGGTGGCAGCGGGGGGACCGGGGAGCTGTTTTTT.

This rearrangement joins TRBV5-1 to TRBJ1-2; D is possibly TRBD1 (6 bases). V was cut by 0 bases and J by 7 bases, with 22 bases left in between. The germline V gene encodes CDR1 SGHRS and CDR2 YFSETQ. This CDR3 region has 17 residues. The CDR3 here is CASSLGGAGAGIGGYTF. In DNA, the CDR3 is TGCGCCAGCAGCTTGGGAGGTGCGGGGGCGGGAATCGGTGGCTACACCTTC.

The chain joins TRBV7-2 to TRBJ2-7; the match to TRBD2 covers 12 bases. This CDR3 has 15 amino acids. The V segment lost 6 bases and the J segment 6 bases; nucleotides outside the gene matches: 9. Germline values: CDR1 SGHTA, CDR2 FQGNSA. CDR3 coding DNA: TGTGCCAGCAGTCGCGAGACTAGCGGGAGTTTCGAGCAGTACTTC. Its translation is CASSRETSGSFEQYF.

The chain employs TRBV29-1 and TRBJ1-1; D might be TRBD1 (6 bases). V was cut by 6 bases and J by 4 bases, with 12 bases left in between. In germline, CDR1 is SQVTM, CDR2 ANQGSEA. The CDR3 length is 12 residues. The CDR3 loop reads CSVAGQSTEAFF. In DNA, the CDR3 is TGCAGCGTCGCCGGACAGTCCACTGAAGCTTTCTTT.